This TCR beta chain was sequenced during a study of blood T cell repertoires in COVID-19. Study-wide background: Samples representing acute and convalescent COVID-19 were sourced from the United States, Italy and Spain. The analysed material was cDNA or gDNA that came from T cells, B-cell-depleted T cells, or PBMCs.

The CDR3 length is 12 residues. CDR1 is SGHDT, CDR2 YYEEEE, per germline. V lost 3 bases and J 9 bases, leaving 10 bases between the germline ends. How the authors handled the data: Reference gene primer amplification in the assay estimated nucleated cell counts. Generated by immunoSEQ multiplex PCR, the TCRdb table keeps only in-frame clones and is missing some. That table furnishes V, J and clone size, whereas the DNA furnished D and trimming. The sample holds some 120,000 clones, around nine tenths seen once. Sequenced: peripheral blood. The receptor was isolated from a human donor in a cohort sampled during active COVID-19. The V and J genes are TRBV5-6 and TRBJ2-1; D remains unclear. CDR3 in DNA: TGTGCCAGCAGCTCCGGAGATGGTGAGCAGTTCTTC. It specifies CASSSGDGEQFF.